The source of this TCR beta chain is a study of cytomegalovirus exposure and HLA in healthy donors. Study-level information: An early data release held some 89 million unique TCRs from HLA-typed donors. For the roughly 400 genotyped donors, around 76% fell within the Caucasian-associated ancestry cluster.

V gave up 5 bases and J gave up 4 bases; unmatched junction bases: 7. The CDR3 runs to 14 residues. CDR1 and CDR2 from the germline V gene are SGHTA and FQGNSA. General study results and limits: Accurate prediction of most subjects' HLA-A and HLA-B alleles from TCR beta sequences was reported.

Primers for the PCR totalled 60 Vbeta and 13 Jbeta. As processed by the authors: Counted up in a later analysis, unique TCR beta chains came to about 80 million, with around 9.9 million shared. Libraries were prepared by immunoSEQ multiplex PCR; TCRdb keeps only in-frame clonotypes and omits some of them. V and J calls and clone size follow that table, whereas D and trimming were derived from the DNA. The table has more than 130,000 clones, 76% seen once. On this clone: Its cognate antigen is unknown.

The chain carries TRBV7-2 and TRBJ2-7; 8 bases agree with TRBD1. The TCR sequence derives from a man younger than 35 in good health and CMV-seronegative. Sequenced input: PBMCs. CDR3 sequence: CASSRDRREYEQYF. CDR3 DNA: TGTGCCAGCAGCCGGGACAGGAGGGAGTACGAGCAGTACTTC.